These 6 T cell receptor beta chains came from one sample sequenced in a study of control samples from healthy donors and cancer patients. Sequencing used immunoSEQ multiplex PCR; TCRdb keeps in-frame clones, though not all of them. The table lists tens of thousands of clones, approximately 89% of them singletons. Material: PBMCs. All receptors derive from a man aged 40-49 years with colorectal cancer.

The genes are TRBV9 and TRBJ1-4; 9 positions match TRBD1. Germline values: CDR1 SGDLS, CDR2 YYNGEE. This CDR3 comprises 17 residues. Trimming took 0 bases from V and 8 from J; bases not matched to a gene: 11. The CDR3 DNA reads TGTGCCAGCAGCGTAGGAGGCTACAGGGGGCTAAGGGAAAAACTGTTTTTT. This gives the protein CASSVGGYRGLREKLFF.

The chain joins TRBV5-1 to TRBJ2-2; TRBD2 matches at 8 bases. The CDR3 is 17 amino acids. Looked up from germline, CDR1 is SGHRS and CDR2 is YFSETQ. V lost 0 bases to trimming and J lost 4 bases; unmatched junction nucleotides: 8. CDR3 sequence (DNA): TGCGCCAGCAGCTTGGCCTTAGCGGGAATGCCCACCGGGGAGCTGTTTTTT. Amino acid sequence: CASSLALAGMPTGELFF.

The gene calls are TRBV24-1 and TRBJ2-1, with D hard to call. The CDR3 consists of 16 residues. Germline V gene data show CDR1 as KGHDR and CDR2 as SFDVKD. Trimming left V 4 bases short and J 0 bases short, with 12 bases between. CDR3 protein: CATSDPGPSSYNEQFF. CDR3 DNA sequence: TGTGCCACCAGTGACCCGGGTCCAAGCTCCTACAATGAGCAGTTCTTC.

The CDR3 bases are TGTGCCAGCAGCGCACAGCTTGGAAACACCATATATTTT. It yields the protein CASSAQLGNTIYF. The J gene is TRBJ1-3, the V gene TRBV13, with unresolved D. The germline V gene encodes CDR1 PRHDT and CDR2 FYEKMQ (reference sequence). V gave up 5 bases and J gave up 3 bases, with 8 bases separating them. The CDR3 is 13 amino acids.

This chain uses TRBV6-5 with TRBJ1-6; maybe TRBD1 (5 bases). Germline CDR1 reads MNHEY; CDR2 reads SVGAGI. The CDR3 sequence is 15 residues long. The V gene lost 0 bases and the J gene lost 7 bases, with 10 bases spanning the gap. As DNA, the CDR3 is TGTGCCAGCAGTTACTCCCTAGGGGTAAATTCACCCCTCCACTTT. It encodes CASSYSLGVNSPLHF.

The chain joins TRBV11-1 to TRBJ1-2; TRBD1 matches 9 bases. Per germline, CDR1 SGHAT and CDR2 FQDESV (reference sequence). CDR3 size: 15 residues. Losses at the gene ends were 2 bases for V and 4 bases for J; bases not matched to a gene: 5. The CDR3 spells CASSLSGTGLYGYTF. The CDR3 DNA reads TGTGCCAGCAGCTTATCCGGGACAGGGCTCTATGGCTACACCTTC. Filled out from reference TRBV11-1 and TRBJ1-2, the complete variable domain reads EAEVAQSPRYKITEKSQAVAFWCDPISGHATLYWYRQILGQGPELLVQFQDESVVDDSQLPKDRFSAERLKGVDSTLKIQPAELGDSAMYLCASSLSGTGLYGYTFGSGTRLTVV.